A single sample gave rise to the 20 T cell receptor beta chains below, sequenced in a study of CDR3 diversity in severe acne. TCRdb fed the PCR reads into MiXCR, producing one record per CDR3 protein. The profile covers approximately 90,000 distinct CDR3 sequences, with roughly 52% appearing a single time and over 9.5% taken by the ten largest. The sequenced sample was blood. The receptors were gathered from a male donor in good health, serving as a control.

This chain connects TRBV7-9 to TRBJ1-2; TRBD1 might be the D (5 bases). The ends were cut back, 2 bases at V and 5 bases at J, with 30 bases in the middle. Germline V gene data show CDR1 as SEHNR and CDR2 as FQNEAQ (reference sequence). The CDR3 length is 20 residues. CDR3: CASSLKRFTTPGEDQYGYTF. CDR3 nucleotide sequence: TGTGCCAGCAGCTTAAAGAGGTTCACTACGCCGGGGGAGGATCAGTATGGCTACACCTTC.

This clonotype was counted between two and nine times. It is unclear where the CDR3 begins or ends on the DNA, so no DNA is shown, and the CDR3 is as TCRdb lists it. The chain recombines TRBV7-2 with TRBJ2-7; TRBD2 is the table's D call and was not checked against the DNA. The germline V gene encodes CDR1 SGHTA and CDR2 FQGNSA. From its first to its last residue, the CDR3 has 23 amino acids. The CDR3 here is CASSFYICSARDPLAGDYYEQYF.

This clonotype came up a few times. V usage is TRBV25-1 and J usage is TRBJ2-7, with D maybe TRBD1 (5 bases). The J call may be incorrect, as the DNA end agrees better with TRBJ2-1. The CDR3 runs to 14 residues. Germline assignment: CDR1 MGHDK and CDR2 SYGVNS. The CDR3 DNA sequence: TGTGCCAGCAGTGAAGGGGCGGCCTACAATGAGCAGTTCTTC. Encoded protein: CASSEGAAYNEQFF.

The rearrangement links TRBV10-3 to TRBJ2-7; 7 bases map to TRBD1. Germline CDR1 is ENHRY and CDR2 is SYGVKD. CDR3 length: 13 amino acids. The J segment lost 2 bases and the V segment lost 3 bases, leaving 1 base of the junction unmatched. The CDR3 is CAISEQGTYEQYF. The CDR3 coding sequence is TGTGCCATCAGTGAACAGGGGACCTACGAGCAGTACTTC.

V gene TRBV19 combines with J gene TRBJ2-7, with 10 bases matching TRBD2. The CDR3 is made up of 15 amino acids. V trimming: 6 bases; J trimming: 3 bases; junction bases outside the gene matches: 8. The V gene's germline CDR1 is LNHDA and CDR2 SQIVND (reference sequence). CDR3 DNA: TGTGCCAGTAGCCCCGTAGCGGGAGGCGGCTACGAGCAGTACTTC. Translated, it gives CASSPVAGGGYEQYF. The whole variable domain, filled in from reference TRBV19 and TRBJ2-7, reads DGGITQSPKYLFRKEGQNVTLSCEQNLNHDAMYWYRQDPGQGLRLIYYSQIVNDFQKGDIAEGYSVSREKKESFPLTVTSAQKNPTAFYLCASSPVAGGGYEQYFGPGTRLTVT.

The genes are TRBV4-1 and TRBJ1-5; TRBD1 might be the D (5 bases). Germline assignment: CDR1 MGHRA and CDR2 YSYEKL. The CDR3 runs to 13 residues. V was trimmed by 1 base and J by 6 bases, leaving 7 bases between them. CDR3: CASSQVGTQPQHF. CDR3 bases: TGCGCCAGCAGCCAAGTCGGGACTCAGCCCCAGCATTTT.

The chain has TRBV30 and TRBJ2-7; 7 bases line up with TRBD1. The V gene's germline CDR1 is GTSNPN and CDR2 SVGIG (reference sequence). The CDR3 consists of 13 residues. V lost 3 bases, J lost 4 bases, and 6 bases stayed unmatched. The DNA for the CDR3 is TGTGCCTGGAGGAGACAGGGTTTTTACGAGCAGTACTTC. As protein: CAWRRQGFYEQYF.

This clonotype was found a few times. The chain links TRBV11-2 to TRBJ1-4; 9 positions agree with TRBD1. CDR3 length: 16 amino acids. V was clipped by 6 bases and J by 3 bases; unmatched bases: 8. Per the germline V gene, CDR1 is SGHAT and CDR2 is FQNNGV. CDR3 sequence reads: CASSLGQGASNEKLFF. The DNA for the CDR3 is TGTGCCAGCAGTTTGGGACAGGGAGCTTCTAATGAAAAACTGTTTTTT.

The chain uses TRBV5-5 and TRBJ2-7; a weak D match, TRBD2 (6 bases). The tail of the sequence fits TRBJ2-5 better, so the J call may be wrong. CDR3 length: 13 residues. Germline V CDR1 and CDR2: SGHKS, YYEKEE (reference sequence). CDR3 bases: TGTGCCAGCAGCCCGGGGGTTGGGGAGACCCAGTACTTC. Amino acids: CASSPGVGETQYF.

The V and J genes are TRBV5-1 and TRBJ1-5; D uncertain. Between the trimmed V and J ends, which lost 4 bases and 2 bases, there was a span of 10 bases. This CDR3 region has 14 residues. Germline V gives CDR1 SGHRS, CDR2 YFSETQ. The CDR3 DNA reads TGCGCCAGCAGCGCCACCTGGGGCAATCAGCCCCAGCATTTT. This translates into CASSATWGNQPQHF.

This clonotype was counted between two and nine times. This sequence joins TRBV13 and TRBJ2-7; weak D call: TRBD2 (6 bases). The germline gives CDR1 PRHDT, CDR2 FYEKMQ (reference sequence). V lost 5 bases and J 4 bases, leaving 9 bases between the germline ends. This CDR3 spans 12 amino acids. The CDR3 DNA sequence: TGTGCCAGCAGCGGGACTCCTTACGAGCAGTACTTC. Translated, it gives CASSGTPYEQYF. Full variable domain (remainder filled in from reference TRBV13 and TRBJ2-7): AAGVIQSPRHLIKEKRETATLKCYPIPRHDTVYWYQQGPGQDPQFLISFYEKMQSDKGSIPDRFSAQQFSDYHSELNMSSLELGDSALYFCASSGTPYEQYFGPGTRLTVT.

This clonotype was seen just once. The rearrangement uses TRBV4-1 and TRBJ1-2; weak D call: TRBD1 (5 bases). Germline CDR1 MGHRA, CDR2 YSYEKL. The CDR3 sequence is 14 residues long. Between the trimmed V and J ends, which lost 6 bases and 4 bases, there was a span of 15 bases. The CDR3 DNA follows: TGCGCCAGCAGTCCATCCGGGACTGGCTATGGCTACACCTTC. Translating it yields CASSPSGTGYGYTF.

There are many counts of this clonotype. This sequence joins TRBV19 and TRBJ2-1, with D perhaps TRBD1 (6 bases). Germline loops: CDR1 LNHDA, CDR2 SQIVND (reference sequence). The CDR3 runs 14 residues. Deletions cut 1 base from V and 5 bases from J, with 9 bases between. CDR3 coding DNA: TGTGCCAGTAGTATAGCCCAGGGGAACAATGAGCAGTTCTTC. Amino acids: CASSIAQGNNEQFF.

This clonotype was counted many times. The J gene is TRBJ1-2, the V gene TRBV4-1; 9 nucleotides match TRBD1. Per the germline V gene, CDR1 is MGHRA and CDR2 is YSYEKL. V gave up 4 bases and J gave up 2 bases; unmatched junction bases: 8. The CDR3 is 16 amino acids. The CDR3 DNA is TGCGCCAGCAGCCGGGGGACAGGGACTACAAACTATGGCTACACCTTC. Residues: CASSRGTGTTNYGYTF.

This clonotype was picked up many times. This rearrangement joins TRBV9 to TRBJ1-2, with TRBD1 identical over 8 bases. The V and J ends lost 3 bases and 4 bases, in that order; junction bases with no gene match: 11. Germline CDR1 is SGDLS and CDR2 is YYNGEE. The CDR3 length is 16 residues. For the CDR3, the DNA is TGTGCCAGCAGCGCCGGGCAGGGGGCGATAAGCTATGGCTACACCTTC. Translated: CASSAGQGAISYGYTF.

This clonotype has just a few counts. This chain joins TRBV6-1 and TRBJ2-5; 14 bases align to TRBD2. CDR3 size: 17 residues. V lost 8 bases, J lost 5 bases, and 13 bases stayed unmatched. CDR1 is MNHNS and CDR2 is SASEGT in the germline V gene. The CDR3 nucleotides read TGTGCCAGCCAATTCGGGACTAGCGGGAGTGAGAGGGAGACCCAGTACTTC. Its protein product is CASQFGTSGSERETQYF.

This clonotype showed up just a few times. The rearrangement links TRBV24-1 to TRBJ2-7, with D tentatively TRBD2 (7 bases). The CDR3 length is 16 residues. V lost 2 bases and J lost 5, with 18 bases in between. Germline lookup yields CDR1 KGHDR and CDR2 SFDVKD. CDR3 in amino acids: CATSDSGGQGRHEQYF. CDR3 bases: TGTGCCACCAGTGATTCCGGGGGGCAGGGAAGGCACGAGCAGTACTTC.

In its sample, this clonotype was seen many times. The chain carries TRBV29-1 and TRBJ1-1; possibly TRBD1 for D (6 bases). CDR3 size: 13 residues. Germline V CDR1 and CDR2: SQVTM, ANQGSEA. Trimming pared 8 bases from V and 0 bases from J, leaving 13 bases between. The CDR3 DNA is TGCAGCCTTAGTGGACAGATGAACACTGAAGCTTTCTTT. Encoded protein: CSLSGQMNTEAFF. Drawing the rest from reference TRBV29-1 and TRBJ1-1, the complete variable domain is SAVISQKPSRDICQRGTSLTIQCQVDSQVTMMFWYRQQPGQSLTLIATANQGSEATYESGFVIDKFPISRPNLTFSTLTVSNMSPEDSSIYLCSLSGQMNTEAFFGQGTRLTVV.

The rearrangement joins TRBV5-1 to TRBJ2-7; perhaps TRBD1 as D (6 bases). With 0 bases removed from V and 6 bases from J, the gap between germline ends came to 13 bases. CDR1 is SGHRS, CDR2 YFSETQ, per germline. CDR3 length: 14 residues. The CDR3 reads CASSLGTALFEQYF. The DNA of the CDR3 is TGCGCCAGCAGCTTGGGGACAGCACTATTCGAGCAGTACTTC. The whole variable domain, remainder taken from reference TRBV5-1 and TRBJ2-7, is KAGVTQTPRYLIKTRGQQVTLSCSPISGHRSVSWYQQTPGQGLQFLFEYFSETQRNKGNFPGRFSGRQFSNSRSEMNVSTLELGDSALYLCASSLGTALFEQYFGPGTRLTVT.

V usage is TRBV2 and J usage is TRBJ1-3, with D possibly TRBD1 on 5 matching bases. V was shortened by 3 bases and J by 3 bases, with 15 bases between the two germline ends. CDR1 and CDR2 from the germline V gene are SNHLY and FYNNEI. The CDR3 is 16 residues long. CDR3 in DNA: TGTGCCAGCAGTGACAAAAGACAGCTCCTTGGAAACACCATATATTTT. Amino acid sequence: CASSDKRQLLGNTIYF.